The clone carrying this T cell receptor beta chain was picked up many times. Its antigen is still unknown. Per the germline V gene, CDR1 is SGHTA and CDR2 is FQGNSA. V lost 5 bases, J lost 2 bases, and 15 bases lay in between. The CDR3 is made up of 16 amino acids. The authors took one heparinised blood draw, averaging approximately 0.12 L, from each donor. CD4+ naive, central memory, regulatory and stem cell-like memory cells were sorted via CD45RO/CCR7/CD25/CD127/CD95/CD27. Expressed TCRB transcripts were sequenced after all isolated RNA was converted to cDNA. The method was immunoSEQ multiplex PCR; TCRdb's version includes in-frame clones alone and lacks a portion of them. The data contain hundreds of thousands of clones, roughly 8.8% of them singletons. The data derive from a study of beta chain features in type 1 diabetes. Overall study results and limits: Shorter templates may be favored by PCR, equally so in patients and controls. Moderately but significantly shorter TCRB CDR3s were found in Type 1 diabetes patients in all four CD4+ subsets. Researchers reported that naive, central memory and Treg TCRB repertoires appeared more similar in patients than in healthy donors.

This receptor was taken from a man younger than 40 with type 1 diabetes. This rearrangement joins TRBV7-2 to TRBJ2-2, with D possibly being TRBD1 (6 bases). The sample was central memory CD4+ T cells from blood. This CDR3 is CASSRLQGSNTGELFF. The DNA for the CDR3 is TGTGCCAGCAGCCGATTGCAGGGGTCCAACACCGGGGAGCTGTTTTTT.